This T cell receptor beta chain was identified during a study of blood T cell repertoires in COVID-19. Whole-study context: T cells, B-cell-depleted T cells, or PBMCs provided the cDNA or gDNA that served as material.

The authors' processing: Reference gene primers were amplified, and this amplification served to estimate nucleated cell counts. Generated by immunoSEQ multiplex PCR, the TCRdb table keeps only in-frame clones and is missing some. V, J and clone size were drawn from that table, and D and trimming were deduced from the DNA. This sample has approximately 98,000 clones, with about 86% found just once. The sample holds one count of this clone. Germline values: CDR1 SNHLY, CDR2 FYNNEI. The V gene lost 3 bases and the J gene lost 5 bases, with 10 bases spanning the gap. The length of the CDR3 is 13 residues.

The material sequenced was peripheral blood. The TCR was taken from a man in his fifties or sixties with acute or convalescent COVID-19. J is TRBJ1-2 and V is TRBV2; the D gene is possibly TRBD1 (5 bases). The CDR3 is CASSEGRVYGYTF. CDR3 nucleotide sequence: TGTGCCAGCAGTGAGGGCAGGGTGTATGGCTACACCTTC.